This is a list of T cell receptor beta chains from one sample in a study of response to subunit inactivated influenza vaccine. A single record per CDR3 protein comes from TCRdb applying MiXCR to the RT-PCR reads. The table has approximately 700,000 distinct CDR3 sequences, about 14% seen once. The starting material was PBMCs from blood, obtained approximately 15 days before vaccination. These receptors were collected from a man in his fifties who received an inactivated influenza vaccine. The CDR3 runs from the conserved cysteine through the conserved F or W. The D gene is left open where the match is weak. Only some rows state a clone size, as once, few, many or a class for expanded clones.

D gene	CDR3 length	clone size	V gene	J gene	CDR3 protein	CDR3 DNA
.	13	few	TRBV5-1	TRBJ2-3	CSSSPPSTDTQYF	TGCTCCAGCAGTCCCCCCAGCACAGATACGCAGTATTTT
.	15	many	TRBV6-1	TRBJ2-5	CASSDGHRGLETQYF	TGTGCCAGCAGTGACGGACACCGCGGGCTGGAGACCCAGTACTTC
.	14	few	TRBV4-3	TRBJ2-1	CASSQDGKYNEQFF	TGCGCCAGCAGCCAAGACGGGAAATACAATGAGCAGTTCTTC
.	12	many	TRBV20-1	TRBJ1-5	CSATRSNQPQHF	TGCAGTGCTACTCGGAGCAATCAGCCCCAGCATTTT
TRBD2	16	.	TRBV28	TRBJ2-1	CASAHRVAGGPNEQFF	TGTGCCAGCGCACACAGAGTAGCGGGAGGGCCCAATGAGCAGTTCTTC
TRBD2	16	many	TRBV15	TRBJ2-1	CATSRDLASGRNEQFF	TGTGCCACCAGCAGAGATCTGGCTAGCGGGAGGAATGAGCAGTTCTTC
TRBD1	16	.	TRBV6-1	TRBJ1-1	CASNPWAGGGYTEAFF	TGTGCCAGCAACCCCTGGGCAGGGGGCGGGTACACTGAAGCTTTCTTT
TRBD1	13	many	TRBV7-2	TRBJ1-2	CASRDRLNYGYTF	TGTGCCAGCAGGGACAGGTTAAACTATGGCTACACCTTC
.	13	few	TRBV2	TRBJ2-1	CASSGGNSNEQFF	TGTGCCAGCAGTGGGGGTAACTCAAATGAGCAGTTCTTC
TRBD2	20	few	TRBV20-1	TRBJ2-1	CSARRGIGTSGREPYNEQFF	TGCAGTGCTCGGCGCGGTATAGGGACTAGCGGGAGGGAGCCCTACAATGAGCAGTTCTTC
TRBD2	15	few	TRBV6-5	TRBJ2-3	CASSYGSGATDTQYF	TGTGCCAGCAGTTATGGTAGCGGGGCCACAGATACGCAGTATTTT
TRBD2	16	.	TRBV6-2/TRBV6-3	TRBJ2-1	CASSLLAGGPFNEQFF	TGTGCCAGCAGTCTCTTAGCGGGAGGGCCGTTCAATGAGCAGTTCTTC
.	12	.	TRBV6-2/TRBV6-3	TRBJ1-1	CASTTNWGRAFF	TGTGCCAGCACCACGAATTGGGGGCGAGCTTTCTTT
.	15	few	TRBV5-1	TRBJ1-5	CASSLVSGDNQPQHF	TGCGCCAGCAGCTTGGTGTCGGGGGACAATCAGCCCCAGCATTTT
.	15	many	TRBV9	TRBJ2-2	CASSVLPRWTGELFF	TGTGCCAGCAGCGTACTGCCCCGCTGGACCGGGGAGCTGTTTTTT
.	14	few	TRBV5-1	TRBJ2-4	CASRIRTGENIQYF	TGCGCCAGCAGAATTAGAACAGGAGAAAACATTCAGTACTTC
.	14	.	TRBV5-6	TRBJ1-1	CASSGRDGNTEAFF	TGTGCCAGCAGCGGCAGGGACGGGAACACTGAAGCTTTCTTT
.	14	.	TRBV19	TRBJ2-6	CASSKTSGANVLTF	TGTGCCAGTAGTAAGACTTCTGGGGCCAACGTCCTGACTTTC
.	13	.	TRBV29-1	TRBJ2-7	CSVEDKDSLEQYF	TGCAGCGTTGAAGATAAGGACAGTCTCGAGCAGTACTTC
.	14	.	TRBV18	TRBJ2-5	CASSPRSAGETQYF	TGTGCCAGCTCACCGCGGTCGGCAGGGGAGACCCAGTACTTC
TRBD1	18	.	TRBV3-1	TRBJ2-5	CASSQSGGVRSPKETQYF	TGTGCCAGCAGCCAATCAGGGGGAGTGAGGTCTCCTAAAGAGACCCAGTACTTC
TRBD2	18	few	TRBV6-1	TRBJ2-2	CASSTTGTSGFNTGELFF	TGTGCCAGCAGTACAACCGGGACTAGCGGGTTTAACACCGGGGAGCTGTTTTTT
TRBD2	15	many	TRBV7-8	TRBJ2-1	CASSLAELADNEQFF	TGTGCCAGCAGCTTAGCAGAGCTAGCGGACAATGAGCAGTTCTTC
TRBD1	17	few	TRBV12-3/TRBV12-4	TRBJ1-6	CASSLGDRGPVNSPLHF	TGTGCCAGCAGTTTAGGGGACAGGGGGCCTGTTAATTCACCCCTCCACTTT
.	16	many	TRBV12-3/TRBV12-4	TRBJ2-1	CASSPLGLRVPNEQFF	TGTGCCAGCAGTCCCCTCGGACTTAGGGTGCCCAATGAGCAGTTCTTC
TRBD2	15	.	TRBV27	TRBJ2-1	CASSLSSGSGHEQFF	TGTGCCAGCAGCTTATCTAGCGGGAGTGGTCATGAGCAGTTCTTC
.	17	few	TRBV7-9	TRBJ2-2	CASSFASGLAYTGELFF	TGTGCCAGCAGCTTTGCATCCGGGCTTGCCTACACCGGGGAGCTGTTTTTT